Detailed here is one T cell receptor beta chain. Germline CDR1 and CDR2: LGHNA and YNFKEQ. V trimming: 0 bases; J trimming: 4 bases; junction bases outside the gene matches: 17. The CDR3 totals 19 residues. Naive CD8 isolation took CD45RO-negative cells positively selected for CCR7 and excluded terminally differentiated effector memory CD45RA+ cells. Within Nashville, Tennessee resided all donors, each a Caucasian adult. This entry is derived from a study of shared clonotypes between healthy human individuals. At the deep level, the assay was run. Profiled with immunoSEQ multiplex PCR; TCRdb holds only in-frame clones, not every one. The sample consists of under 1 million clones, approximately 96% of them appearing once.

This receptor was obtained from a young man in good health. The genes are TRBV4-2 and TRBJ2-7; 8 bases agree with TRBD1. The sequencing input was naive CD8+ T cells sorted from blood. The CDR3 reads CASSQDYLGTGDLAYEQYF. CDR3 nucleotide sequence: TGTGCCAGCAGCCAAGATTACCTAGGGACAGGCGATCTCGCATACGAGCAGTACTTC.